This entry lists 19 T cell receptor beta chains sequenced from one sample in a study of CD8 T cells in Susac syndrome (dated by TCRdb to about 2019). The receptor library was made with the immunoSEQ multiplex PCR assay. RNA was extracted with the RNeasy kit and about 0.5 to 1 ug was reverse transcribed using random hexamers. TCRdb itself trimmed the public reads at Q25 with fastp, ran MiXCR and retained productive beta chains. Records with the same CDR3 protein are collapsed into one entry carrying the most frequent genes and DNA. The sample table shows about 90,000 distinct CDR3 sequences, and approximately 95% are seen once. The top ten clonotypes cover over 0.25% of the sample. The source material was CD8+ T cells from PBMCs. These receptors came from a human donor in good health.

The CDR3 nucleotides are TGTGCCAGCAGCCCCAGGGAGGTGGACTATGGCTACACCTTC. Amino acids: CASSPREVDYGYTF. The rearrangement uses TRBV27 and TRBJ1-2; D possibly corresponds to TRBD1 (5 bases). V lost 6 bases and J 3 bases, leaving 14 bases between the germline ends. CDR1 and CDR2 (germline): MNHEY, SMNVEV (reference sequence). The CDR3 length is 14 residues.

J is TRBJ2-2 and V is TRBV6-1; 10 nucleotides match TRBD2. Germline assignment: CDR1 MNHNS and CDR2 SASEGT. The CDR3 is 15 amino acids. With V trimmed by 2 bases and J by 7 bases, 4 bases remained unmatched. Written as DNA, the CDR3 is TGTGCCAGCAGTGAACTAGCGGGAGAGGTCGGGGAGCTGTTTTTT. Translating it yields CASSELAGEVGELFF.

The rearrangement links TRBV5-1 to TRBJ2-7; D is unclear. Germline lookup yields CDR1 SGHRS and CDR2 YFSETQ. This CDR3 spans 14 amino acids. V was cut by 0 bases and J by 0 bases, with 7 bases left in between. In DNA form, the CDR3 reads TGCGCCAGCAGCTTGGAGGGCACCTCCTACGAGCAGTACTTC. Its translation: CASSLEGTSYEQYF.

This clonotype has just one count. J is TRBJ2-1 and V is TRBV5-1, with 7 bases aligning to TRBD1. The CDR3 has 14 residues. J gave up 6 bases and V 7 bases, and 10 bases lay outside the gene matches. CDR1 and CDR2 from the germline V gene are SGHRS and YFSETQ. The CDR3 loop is CASGPGQPINEQFF. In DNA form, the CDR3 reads TGCGCCAGCGGTCCGGGACAGCCAATCAATGAGCAGTTCTTC.

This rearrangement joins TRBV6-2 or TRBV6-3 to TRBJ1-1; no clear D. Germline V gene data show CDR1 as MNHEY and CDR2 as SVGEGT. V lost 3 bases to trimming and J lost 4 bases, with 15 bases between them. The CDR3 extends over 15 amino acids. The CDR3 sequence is CASSYSGSASTEAFF. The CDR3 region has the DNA TGTGCCAGCAGTTATAGCGGGTCAGCAAGCACTGAAGCTTTCTTT.

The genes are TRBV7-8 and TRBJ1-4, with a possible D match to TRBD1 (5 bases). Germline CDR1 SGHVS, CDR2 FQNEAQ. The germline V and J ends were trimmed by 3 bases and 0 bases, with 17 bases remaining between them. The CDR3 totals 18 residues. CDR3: CASSLQGPYEATNEKLFF. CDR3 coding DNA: TGTGCCAGCAGCTTGCAGGGACCTTACGAAGCAACTAATGAAAAACTGTTTTTT. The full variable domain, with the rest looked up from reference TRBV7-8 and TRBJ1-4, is GAGVSQSPRYKVAKRGQDVALRCDPISGHVSLFWYQQALGQGPEFLTYFQNEAQLDKSGLPSDRFFAERPEGSVSTLKIQRTQQEDSAVYLCASSLQGPYEATNEKLFFGSGTQLSVL.

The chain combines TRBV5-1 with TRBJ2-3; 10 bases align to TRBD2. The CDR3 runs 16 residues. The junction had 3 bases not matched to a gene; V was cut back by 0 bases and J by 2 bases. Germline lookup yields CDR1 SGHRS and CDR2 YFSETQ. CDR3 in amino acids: CASSLGLAGATDTQYF. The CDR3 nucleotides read TGCGCCAGCAGCTTGGGGCTAGCGGGGGCCACAGATACGCAGTATTTT.

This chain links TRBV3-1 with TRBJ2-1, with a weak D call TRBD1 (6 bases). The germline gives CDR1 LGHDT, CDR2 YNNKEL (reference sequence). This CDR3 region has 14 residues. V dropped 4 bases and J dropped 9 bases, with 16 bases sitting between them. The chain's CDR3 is CASSLVTGVGEQFF. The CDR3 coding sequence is TGTGCCAGCAGCCTTGTGACAGGCGTTGGTGAGCAGTTCTTC.

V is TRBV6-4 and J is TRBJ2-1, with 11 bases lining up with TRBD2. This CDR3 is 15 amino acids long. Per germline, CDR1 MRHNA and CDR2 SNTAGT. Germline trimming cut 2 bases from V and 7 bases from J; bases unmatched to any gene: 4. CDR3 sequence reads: CASSDEASGGNEQFF. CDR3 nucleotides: TGTGCCAGCAGTGACGAGGCTAGCGGGGGGAATGAGCAGTTCTTC.

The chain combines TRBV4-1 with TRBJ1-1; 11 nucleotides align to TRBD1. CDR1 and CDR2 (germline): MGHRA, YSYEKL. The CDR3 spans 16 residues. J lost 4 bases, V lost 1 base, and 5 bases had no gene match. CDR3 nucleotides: TGCGCCAGCAGCCAAGGAGGGACAGGGGGGTTCACTGAAGCTTTCTTT. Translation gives CASSQGGTGGFTEAFF.

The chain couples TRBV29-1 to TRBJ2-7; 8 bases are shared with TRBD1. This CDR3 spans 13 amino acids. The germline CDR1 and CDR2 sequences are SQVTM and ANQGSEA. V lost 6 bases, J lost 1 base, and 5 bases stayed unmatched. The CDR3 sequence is CSVAGGPSYEQYF. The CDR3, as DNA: TGCAGCGTCGCAGGGGGCCCTTCCTACGAGCAGTACTTC.

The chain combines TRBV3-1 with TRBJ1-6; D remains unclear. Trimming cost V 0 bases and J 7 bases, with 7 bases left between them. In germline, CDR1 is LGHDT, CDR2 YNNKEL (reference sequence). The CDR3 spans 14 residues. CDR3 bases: TGTGCCAGCAGCCAAGACGGCGGGAATTCACCCCTCCACTTT. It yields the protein CASSQDGGNSPLHF.

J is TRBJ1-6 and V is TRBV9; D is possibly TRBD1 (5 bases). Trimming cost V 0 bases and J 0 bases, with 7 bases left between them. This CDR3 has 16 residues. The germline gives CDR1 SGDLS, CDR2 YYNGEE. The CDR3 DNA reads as TGTGCCAGCAGCGTAGAAGGGGCCTCCTATAATTCACCCCTCCACTTT. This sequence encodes CASSVEGASYNSPLHF. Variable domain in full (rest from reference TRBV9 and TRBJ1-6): DSGVTQTPKHLITATGQRVTLRCSPRSGDLSVYWYQQSLDQGLQFLIQYYNGEERAKGNILERFSAQQFPDLHSELNLSSLELGDSALYFCASSVEGASYNSPLHFGNGTRLTVT.

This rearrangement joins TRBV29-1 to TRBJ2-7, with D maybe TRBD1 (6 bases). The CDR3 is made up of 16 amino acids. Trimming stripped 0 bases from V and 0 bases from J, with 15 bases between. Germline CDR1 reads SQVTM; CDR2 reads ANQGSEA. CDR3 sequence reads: CSVEESETGYSYEQYF. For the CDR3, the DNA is TGCAGCGTTGAAGAGTCTGAGACAGGTTACTCCTACGAGCAGTACTTC.

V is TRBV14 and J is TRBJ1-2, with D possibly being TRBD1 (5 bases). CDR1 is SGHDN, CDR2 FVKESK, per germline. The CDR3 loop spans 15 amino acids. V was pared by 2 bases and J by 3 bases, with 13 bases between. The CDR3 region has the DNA TGTGCCAGCAGCCAACCACTCCAGGGCGACTATGGCTACACCTTC. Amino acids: CASSQPLQGDYGYTF.

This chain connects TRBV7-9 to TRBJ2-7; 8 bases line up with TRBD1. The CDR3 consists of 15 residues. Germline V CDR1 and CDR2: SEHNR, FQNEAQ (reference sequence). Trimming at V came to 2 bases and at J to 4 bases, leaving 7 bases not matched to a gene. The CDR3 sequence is CASSLPGTGDYEQYF. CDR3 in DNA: TGTGCCAGCAGCTTACCCGGGACAGGAGATTACGAGCAGTACTTC.

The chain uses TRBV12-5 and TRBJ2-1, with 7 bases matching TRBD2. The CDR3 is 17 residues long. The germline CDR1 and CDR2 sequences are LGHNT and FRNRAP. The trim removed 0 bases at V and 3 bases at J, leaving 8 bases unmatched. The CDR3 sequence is CASGLVVGGEGYNEQFF. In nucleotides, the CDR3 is TGTGCTAGTGGTTTGGTAGTGGGGGGGGAAGGCTACAATGAGCAGTTCTTC.

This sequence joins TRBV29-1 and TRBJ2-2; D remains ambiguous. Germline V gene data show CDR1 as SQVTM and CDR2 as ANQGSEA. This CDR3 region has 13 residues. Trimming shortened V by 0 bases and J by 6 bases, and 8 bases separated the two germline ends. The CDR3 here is CSVEDTSAGELFF. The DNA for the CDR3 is TGCAGCGTTGAAGACACGTCGGCCGGGGAGCTGTTTTTT.

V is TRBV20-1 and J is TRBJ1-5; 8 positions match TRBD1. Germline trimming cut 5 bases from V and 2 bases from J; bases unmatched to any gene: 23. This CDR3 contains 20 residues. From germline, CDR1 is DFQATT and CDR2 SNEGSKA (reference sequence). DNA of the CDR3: TGCAGTGCTTCCGATTCCCCGAGTGACCAGGGGGCGCGGGGCAATCAGCCCCAGCATTTT. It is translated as CSASDSPSDQGARGNQPQHF.